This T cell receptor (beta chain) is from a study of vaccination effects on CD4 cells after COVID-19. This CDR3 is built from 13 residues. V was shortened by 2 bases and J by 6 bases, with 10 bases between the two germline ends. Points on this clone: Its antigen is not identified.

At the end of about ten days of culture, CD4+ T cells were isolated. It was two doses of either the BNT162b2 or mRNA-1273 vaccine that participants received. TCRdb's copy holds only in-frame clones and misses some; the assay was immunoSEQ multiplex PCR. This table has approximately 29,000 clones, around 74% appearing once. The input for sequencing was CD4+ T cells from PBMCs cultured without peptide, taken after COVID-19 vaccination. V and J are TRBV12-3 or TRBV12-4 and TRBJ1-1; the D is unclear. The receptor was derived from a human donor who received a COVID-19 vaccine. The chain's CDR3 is CASSLNGAPEAFF. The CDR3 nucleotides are TGTGCCAGCAGTTTAAACGGTGCACCTGAAGCTTTCTTT.